The TCR beta chain described here comes from a study of blood T cell repertoires in COVID-19. About the research overall: Samples came from the United States, Italy and Spain, spanning acute and convalescent COVID-19. T cells, B-cell-depleted T cells, or PBMCs provided the cDNA or gDNA that served as material.

After removal of 4 bases from V and 4 bases from J, the junction contained 4 bases not matched to a gene. The V gene's germline CDR1 is SGHNT and CDR2 YYREEE (reference sequence). The CDR3 spans 14 residues. How the authors handled the data: Amplified reference gene primers provided the basis for estimating nucleated cell counts. Sequencing used immunoSEQ multiplex PCR; TCRdb keeps in-frame clones, though not all of them. V, J and clone size were drawn from that table, and D and trimming were deduced from the DNA. This repertoire shows 150,000 or so clones, about 83% found once; its top ten account for about 5%.

This clonotype originated in a human donor in a cohort sampled during active COVID-19. Material: peripheral blood. The chain carries TRBV5-4 and TRBJ2-7; 11 bases fit TRBD1. In DNA form, the CDR3 reads TGTGCCAGCAGCGCCGGACAGGGGGCTTACGAGCAGTACTTC. Protein product: CASSAGQGAYEQYF.